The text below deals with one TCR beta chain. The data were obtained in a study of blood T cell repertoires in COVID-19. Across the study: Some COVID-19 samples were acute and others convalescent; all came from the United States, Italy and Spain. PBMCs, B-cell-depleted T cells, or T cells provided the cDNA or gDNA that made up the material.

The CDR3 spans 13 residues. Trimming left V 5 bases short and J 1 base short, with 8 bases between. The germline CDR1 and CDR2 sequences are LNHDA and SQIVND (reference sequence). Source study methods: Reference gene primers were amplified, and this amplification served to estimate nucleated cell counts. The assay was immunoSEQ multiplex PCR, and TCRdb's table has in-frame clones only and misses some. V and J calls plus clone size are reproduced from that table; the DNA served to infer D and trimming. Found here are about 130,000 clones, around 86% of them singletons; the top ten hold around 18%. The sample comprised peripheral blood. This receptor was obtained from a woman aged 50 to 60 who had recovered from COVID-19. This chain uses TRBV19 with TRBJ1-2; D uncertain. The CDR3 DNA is TGTGCCAGTAGTCCCGAGTTTAACTATGGCTACACCTTC. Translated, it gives CASSPEFNYGYTF.